This T cell receptor (beta chain) was sequenced in a study of blood T cell repertoires in COVID-19. Study-wide background: COVID-19 samples collected from the United States, Italy and Spain covered acute and convalescent phases. Sample material is recorded as cDNA or gDNA derived from T cells, B-cell-depleted T cells, or PBMCs.

Methods used by the authors: By means of reference gene primer amplification, nucleated cell counts were estimated. The data were produced by immunoSEQ multiplex PCR, yet TCRdb's version contains in-frame clones alone and is incomplete. From that table come the V and J calls and clone size; the DNA was used to work out D and trimming. The data hold 35,000 to 40,000 clones, with 84% observed a single time. CDR3 length equals 15 residues. The germline V gene encodes CDR1 ENHRY and CDR2 SYGVKD. Deletions cut 10 bases from V and 4 bases from J, with 20 bases between. The Seattle patients joined while their infection was active and were tracked longitudinally afterward.

The receptor's source is a man in his sixties with COVID-19, enrolled during active disease. This chain joins TRBV10-3 and TRBJ1-5; D perhaps matches TRBD1 (6 bases). Sequenced input: peripheral blood. In nucleotides, the CDR3 is TGTGCCAGCCGACTAAACAGGGAAAGGAATCAGCCCCAGCATTTT. Translation: CASRLNRERNQPQHF.